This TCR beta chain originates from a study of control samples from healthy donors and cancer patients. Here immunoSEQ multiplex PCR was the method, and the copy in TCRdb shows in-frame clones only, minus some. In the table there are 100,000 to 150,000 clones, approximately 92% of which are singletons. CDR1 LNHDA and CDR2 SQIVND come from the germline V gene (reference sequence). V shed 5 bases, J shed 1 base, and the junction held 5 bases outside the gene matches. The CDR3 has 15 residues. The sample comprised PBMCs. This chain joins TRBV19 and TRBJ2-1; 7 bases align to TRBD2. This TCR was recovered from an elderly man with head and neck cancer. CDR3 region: CASSVTSESYNEQFF. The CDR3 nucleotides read TGTGCCAGTAGTGTCACTAGCGAATCCTACAATGAGCAGTTCTTC.